This T cell receptor (beta chain) was found in a study of T cell repertoires in cytomegalovirus infection. Germline CDR1 and CDR2: ENHRY and SYGVKD. V lost 11 bases, J lost 8 bases, and 15 bases stayed unmatched. The CDR3 has 14 residues. TCRdb recomputed calls from the reads with MiXCR, one row per CDR3 protein. The profile shows approximately 97,000 distinct CDR3 sequences, approximately 16% of them singletons. This chain connects TRBV10-3 to TRBJ2-1; 7 nucleotides align to TRBD2. This receptor was taken from a human donor in good health (CMV status not recorded). Some clones in this sample may be carry-over from other donors' samples. The sample was PBMCs. For the CDR3, the DNA is TGTGCCTCAAGGGAGGGGCCGGGGTCGGATGAGCAGTTCTTC. Translated: CASREGPGSDEQFF.